This T cell receptor (beta chain) came from a study of T cell clones after liver transplantation. Study at large: Third-party-reactive TCRbeta sequences from pre-transplant mixed lymphocyte reactions served as antigen-independent comparators.

The CDR3 sequence is 15 residues long. CDR1 is SGHRS and CDR2 is YFSETQ in the germline V gene. The J segment lost 5 bases and the V segment lost 2 bases, leaving 6 bases of the junction unmatched. Using immunoSEQ multiplex PCR, the repertoire was profiled, and TCRdb retains in-frame clones only, with some absent. The sample holds around 120,000 clones, about nine tenths seen once. The sequencing used CD4+ T cells from blood, collected 12 months after liver transplant. This clonotype originated in a human patient who received a liver transplant. The T cells may partly be graft donor cells. This rearrangement joins TRBV5-1 to TRBJ1-4; 7 positions match TRBD1. DNA for the CDR3: TGCGCCAGCAGCTTAGAGACAGGGAGCAATGAAAAACTGTTTTTT. Amino acid sequence: CASSLETGSNEKLFF.